This TCR beta chain derives from a study of T cell repertoires and leukemia-associated antigens. TCRdb itself ran the 5' RACE reads through MiXCR, one entry per CDR3 protein. The sample yields 8,000 to 10,000 distinct CDR3 sequences, 43% seen once. Points from the study as a whole: The four groups had similar numbers of Vbeta, Jbeta genes and CDR3s.

CD3+ T cells were rested overnight without fetal bovine serum. In the case of this clonotype: Its antigen is still unknown.

The sequence was obtained from a female donor in good health. Material for sequencing was CD3+ T cells sorted from blood and cultured.

The CDR3 reads CASSLRTRSYEQYF. The CDR3 DNA sequence: TGTGCCAGCAGCTTAAGAACACGCTCCTACGAGCAGTACTTC. This chain connects TRBV7-8 to TRBJ2-7; D remains unclear. There are 14 residues in the CDR3. CDR1 and CDR2 (germline): SGHVS, FQNEAQ. V was trimmed by 2 bases and J by 0 bases, leaving 8 bases between them.